This T cell receptor (beta chain) was sequenced for a study of blood T cell repertoires in COVID-19. Germline V gene lookup returns CDR1 MNHEY and CDR2 SVGAGI. The J segment lost 4 bases and the V segment lost 6 bases, leaving 3 bases of the junction unmatched. The CDR3 consists of 13 residues. As processed by the authors: By means of reference gene primer amplification, nucleated cell counts were estimated. The data were produced by immunoSEQ multiplex PCR, yet TCRdb's version contains in-frame clones alone and is incomplete. V and J calls and clone size follow that table, whereas D and trimming were derived from the DNA. The data hold about 87,000 clones, with approximately 86% observed a single time.

This chain connects TRBV6-5 to TRBJ2-3, with 8 bases that match TRBD2. Input material: peripheral blood. The TCR was taken from a man aged 40-55 years with acute or convalescent COVID-19. For the CDR3, the DNA is TGTGCCAGCAGCCCGGGAGGGGCAGATACGCAGTATTTT. Translation gives CASSPGGADTQYF.